The 24 T cell receptor beta chains presented below share a single source sample, sequenced in a study of T-cell memory formation after mild COVID-19. MiXCR was run by TCRdb on the 5' RACE reads, yielding one entry per CDR3 protein. The repertoire holds roughly 40,000 distinct CDR3 sequences, with approximately 7% as singletons. Sequenced sample: PBMCs or a T cell subset sorted from them (not recorded which). The receptor set was obtained from a man younger than 35 who had mild COVID-19 (a few samples of this study predate the infection). Cell type and time point are not known.

This clonotype has just a few counts. The genes are TRBV4-1 and TRBJ2-1; 7 bases are shared with TRBD2. Losses at the gene ends were 0 bases for V and 6 bases for J; bases not matched to a gene: 2. Germline-derived CDR1 and CDR2 are MGHRA and YSYEKL. The CDR3 is 14 residues long. The DNA for the CDR3 is TGCGCCAGCAGCCAAGATTGGGGGGGCAATGAGCAGTTCTTC. It translates to CASSQDWGGNEQFF.

The chain carries TRBV4-3 and TRBJ2-2, with 8 bases matching TRBD1. Trimming took 0 bases from V and 4 from J; bases not matched to a gene: 4. The CDR3 totals 16 residues. Per germline, CDR1 LGHNA and CDR2 YSLEER. The CDR3 region is CASSQEADRVTGELFF. CDR3 in DNA: TGCGCCAGCAGCCAAGAAGCGGACAGGGTCACCGGGGAGCTGTTTTTT.

This clonotype was seen ten or more times. The rearrangement uses TRBV7-2 and TRBJ1-6; D is ambiguous. This CDR3 is 13 amino acids long. CDR1 SGHTA and CDR2 FQGNSA come from the germline V gene. V lost 5 bases, J lost 10 bases, and 12 bases lay in between. The DNA of the CDR3 is TGTGCCAGCAGCGAATATGCGGGCTCACCCCTCCACTTT. It translates to CASSEYAGSPLHF.

This clonotype appeared a few times. The chain carries TRBV12-3 or TRBV12-4 and TRBJ1-6; 7 nucleotides line up with TRBD1. V shed 5 bases and J 10 bases; nucleotides not matched to a gene: 5. This CDR3 has 13 residues. The CDR3 DNA follows: TGTGCCAGCAGTGTAACAGGGGAATCACCCCTCCACTTT. It codes for CASSVTGESPLHF.

This clonotype was recorded at least ten times. The chain links TRBV7-3 to TRBJ2-3; D unclear. There are 16 residues in the CDR3. From germline, CDR1 is SGHTA and CDR2 FQGTGA. V shed 5 bases and J shed 2 bases, with 17 bases lying between them. CDR3 amino acids: CASSLPATGTTDTQYF. DNA for the CDR3: TGTGCCAGCAGCCTCCCCGCCACGGGTACCACAGATACGCAGTATTTT. The full variable domain, in which reference TRBV7-3 and TRBJ2-3 provide the parts outside the CDR3, is GAGVSQTPSNKVTEKGKYVELRCDPISGHTALYWYRQSLGQGPEFLIYFQGTGAADDSGLPNDRFFAVRPEGSVSTLKIQRTERGDSAVYLCASSLPATGTTDTQYFGPGTRLTVL.

V gene TRBV3-1 combines with J gene TRBJ1-4; D is perhaps TRBD1 (5 bases). Germline values: CDR1 LGHDT, CDR2 YNNKEL (reference sequence). This CDR3 spans 14 amino acids. Trimming took 6 bases from V and 7 from J, leaving 15 bases between them. The CDR3 is CASRDRDGLEKLFF. The CDR3 DNA follows: TGTGCCAGCAGAGACCGGGACGGGCTTGAAAAACTGTTTTTT.

This clonotype was picked up a small number of times. DNA of the CDR3: TGTGCCAGTTCTCGTCGGAGCGCGGGATACAATGAGCAGTTCTTC. This gives the protein CASSRRSAGYNEQFF. The chain links TRBV19 to TRBJ2-1, with a possible D match to TRBD2 (6 bases). Germline CDR1 and CDR2: LNHDA and SQIVND (reference sequence). V lost 8 bases and J 4 bases, leaving 18 bases between the germline ends. The length of the CDR3 is 15 residues.

This clonotype was counted many times. V and J are TRBV5-1 and TRBJ2-5; D assignment may be TRBD1 or TRBD2 (5 bases each). Trimming pared 8 bases from V and 2 bases from J, leaving 13 bases between. The CDR3 consists of 13 residues. The germline V gene encodes CDR1 SGHRS and CDR2 YFSETQ. Written as DNA, the CDR3 is TGCGCCAGTCGGGGTGAGGGGCAAGAGACCCAGTACTTC. Encoded protein: CASRGEGQETQYF.

Only a few counts were recorded for this clonotype. J is TRBJ2-7 and V is TRBV7-8, with D possibly TRBD2 on 6 matching bases. This CDR3 comprises 14 residues. V was shortened by 5 bases and J by 4 bases, with 15 bases between the two germline ends. Germline V gene sequence: CDR1 SGHVS, CDR2 FQNEAQ. Written as DNA, the CDR3 is TGTGCCAGCAGCCCCGGTTGGGGAGGTTACGAGCAGTACTTC. Residues: CASSPGWGGYEQYF.

This clonotype was recorded a few times. The chain joins TRBV20-1 to TRBJ1-4; the D gene is possibly TRBD1 (6 bases). V was trimmed by 3 bases and J by 8 bases, leaving 13 bases between them. The CDR3 is 13 amino acids. Germline V CDR1 and CDR2: DFQATT, SNEGSKA (reference sequence). The CDR3 nucleotides read TGCAGTGCTAGTTTGGGGGCTGGAGAAAAACTGTTTTTT. Translation: CSASLGAGEKLFF.

The sample holds many counts of this clonotype. The chain has TRBV7-8 and TRBJ2-1; 9 nucleotides align to TRBD2. J was trimmed by 6 bases and V by 4 bases; bases with no gene match: 10. Germline V CDR1 and CDR2: SGHVS, FQNEAQ. This CDR3 spans 16 amino acids. CDR3 nucleotides: TGTGCCAGCAGCTCCAACCGTCCTAGCGGGGCCAATGAGCAGTTCTTC. It specifies CASSSNRPSGANEQFF.

The chain uses TRBV2 and TRBJ1-1; 10 bases line up with TRBD1. Per germline, CDR1 SNHLY and CDR2 FYNNEI. The CDR3 length is 15 residues. Losses at the gene ends were 6 bases for V and 6 bases for J; bases not matched to a gene: 10. The CDR3 DNA is TGTGCCAGCAGCGACAGGGGGCTAAGGGACGCTGAAGCTTTCTTT. The encoded protein is CASSDRGLRDAEAFF. Together with reference TRBV2 and TRBJ1-1, the CDR3 gives the full variable domain: EPEVTQTPSHQVTQMGQEVILRCVPISNHLYFYWYRQILGQKVEFLVSFYNNEISEKSEIFDDQFSVERPDGSNFTLKIRSTKLEDSAMYFCASSDRGLRDAEAFFGQGTRLTVV.

This clonotype was recorded at least ten times. The chain carries TRBV7-6 and TRBJ1-1; D unresolved. The V gene's germline CDR1 is SGHVS and CDR2 FNYEAQ. Trimming stripped 5 bases from V and 3 bases from J, with 13 bases between. The length of the CDR3 is 14 residues. CDR3 sequence (DNA): TGTGCCAGCAGCACCGGTCCCCTCCACACTGAAGCTTTCTTT. Amino acid sequence: CASSTGPLHTEAFF.

This clonotype was counted many times. The chain has TRBV3-1 and TRBJ2-2, with D possibly matching TRBD2 (5 bases). The CDR3 is made up of 16 amino acids. CDR1 and CDR2 from the germline V gene are LGHDT and YNNKEL (reference sequence). The germline V and J ends were trimmed by 0 bases and 6 bases, with 14 bases remaining between them. The DNA for the CDR3 is TGTGCCAGCAGCCAAGAAAGTTCGGGGTATGCCGGGGAGCTGTTTTTT. Encoded protein: CASSQESSGYAGELFF.

V and J are TRBV5-5 and TRBJ1-1, with no clear D. The germline V gene has CDR1 SGHKS and CDR2 YYEKEE (reference sequence). CDR3 size: 15 residues. Trimming cost V 0 bases and J 4 bases, with 13 bases left between them. Here the CDR3 DNA reads TGTGCCAGCAGCTTGGCGGCAGGCGTAGGCACTGAAGCTTTCTTT. It specifies CASSLAAGVGTEAFF.

The chain employs TRBV12-3 or TRBV12-4 and TRBJ2-5; D not certain. Trimming took 3 bases from V and 5 from J, leaving 16 bases between them. This CDR3 is built from 15 residues. CDR3 residues: CASSFGLPLGETQYF. In nucleotides, the CDR3 is TGTGCCAGCAGTTTCGGGTTACCCCTGGGGGAGACCCAGTACTTC.

The chain uses TRBV4-3 and TRBJ1-1; D not resolved. Deletions cut 1 base from V and 1 base from J, with 4 bases between. The CDR3 extends over 13 amino acids. Germline V gives CDR1 LGHNA, CDR2 YSLEER. This chain's CDR3 is CASSQGRNTEAFF. The CDR3 nucleotides are TGCGCCAGCAGCCAAGGCAGGAACACTGAAGCTTTCTTT.

The chain links TRBV2 to TRBJ1-1; D is undetermined. The CDR3 extends over 13 amino acids. Germline lookup yields CDR1 SNHLY and CDR2 FYNNEI. Trimming removed 5 bases from V and 0 bases from J, with 7 bases in between. CDR3 sequence reads: CASSSVVNTEAFF. The CDR3 region has the DNA TGTGCCAGCAGTTCAGTAGTGAACACTGAAGCTTTCTTT.

The V and J genes are TRBV11-3 and TRBJ2-2; 9 bases match TRBD1. V trimming: 4 bases; J trimming: 7 bases; junction bases outside the gene matches: 7. Germline CDR1 and CDR2: SGHNT and YENEEA. The CDR3 sequence is 15 residues long. CDR3 sequence: CASSSGTGTGGELFF. DNA of the CDR3: TGTGCCAGCAGCTCCGGGACAGGGACGGGCGGGGAGCTGTTTTTT.

This chain joins TRBV6-6 and TRBJ1-2; D is uncertain. The V gene's germline CDR1 is MNHNY and CDR2 SVGAGI (reference sequence). The CDR3 is 12 amino acids. Trimming pared 10 bases from V and 8 bases from J, leaving 17 bases between. CDR3 amino acids: CATGRDSGGYTF. CDR3 nucleotide sequence: TGTGCCACCGGGCGAGATTCGGGAGGCTACACCTTC.

This clonotype was seen more than once but under ten times. The rearrangement joins TRBV18 to TRBJ1-2; D not certain. Between the trimmed V and J ends, which lost 3 bases and 3 bases, there was a span of 14 bases. Germline CDR1 is KGHSH and CDR2 is LQKENI. The CDR3 loop spans 15 amino acids. CDR3 protein: CASSPRTPADYGYTF. As DNA, the CDR3 is TGTGCCAGCTCACCTCGGACCCCCGCCGACTATGGCTACACCTTC.

J is TRBJ1-6 and V is TRBV5-5; D gene uncertain. The germline V and J ends were trimmed by 0 bases and 9 bases, with 10 bases remaining between them. The CDR3 extends over 14 amino acids. Per the germline V gene, CDR1 is SGHKS and CDR2 is YYEKEE (reference sequence). The CDR3 nucleotides are TGTGCCAGCAGCTTGGGACACGTGGGTTCACCCCTCCACTTT. Its protein is CASSLGHVGSPLHF.

This clonotype was detected a few times. CDR3 in amino acids: CASSIGYGYTF. The CDR3 bases are TGTGCCAGCAGCATCGGCTATGGCTACACCTTC. V usage is TRBV5-6 and J usage is TRBJ1-2, with D hard to call. The CDR3 has 11 amino acids. Trimming took off 4 bases at V and 4 bases at J, with 5 bases between the two ends. Looked up from germline, CDR1 is SGHDT and CDR2 is YYEEEE.

A few counts support this clonotype. In nucleotides, the CDR3 is TGCAGTGTCCCCAGGGAAACGCAGTATTTT. Protein product: CSVPRETQYF. The chain uses TRBV20-1 and TRBJ2-3; D perhaps matches TRBD1 (5 bases). The CDR3 length is 10 residues. The germline gives CDR1 DFQATT, CDR2 SNEGSKA (reference sequence). Trimming left V 7 bases short and J 9 bases short, with 11 bases between.